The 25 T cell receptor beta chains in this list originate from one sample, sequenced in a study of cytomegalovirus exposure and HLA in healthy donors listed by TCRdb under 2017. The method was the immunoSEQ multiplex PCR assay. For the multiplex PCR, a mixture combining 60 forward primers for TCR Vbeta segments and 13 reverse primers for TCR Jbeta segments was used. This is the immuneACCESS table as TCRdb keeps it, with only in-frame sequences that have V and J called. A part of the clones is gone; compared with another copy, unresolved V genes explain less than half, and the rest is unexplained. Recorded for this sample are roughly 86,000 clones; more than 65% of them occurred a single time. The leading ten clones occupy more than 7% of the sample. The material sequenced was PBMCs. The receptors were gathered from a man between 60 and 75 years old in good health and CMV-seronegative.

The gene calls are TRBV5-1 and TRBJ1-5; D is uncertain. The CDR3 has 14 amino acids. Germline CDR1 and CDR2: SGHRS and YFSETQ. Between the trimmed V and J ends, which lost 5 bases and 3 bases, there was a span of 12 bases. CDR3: CASSDGEVNQPQHF. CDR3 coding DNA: TGCGCCAGCAGTGATGGGGAGGTCAATCAGCCCCAGCATTTT.

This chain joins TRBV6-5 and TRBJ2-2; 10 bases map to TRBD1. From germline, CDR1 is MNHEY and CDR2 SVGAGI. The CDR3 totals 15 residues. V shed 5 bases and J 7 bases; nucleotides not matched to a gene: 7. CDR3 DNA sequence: TGTGCCAGCAGTCGACAGGGGGCGCGGAACGGGGAGCTGTTTTTT. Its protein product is CASSRQGARNGELFF.

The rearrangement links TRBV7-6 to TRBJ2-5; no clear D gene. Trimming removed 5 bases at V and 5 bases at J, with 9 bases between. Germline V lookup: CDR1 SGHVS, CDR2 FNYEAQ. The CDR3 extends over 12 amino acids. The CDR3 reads CASSKAGETQYF. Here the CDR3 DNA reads TGTGCCAGCAGCAAGGCCGGGGAGACCCAGTACTTC.

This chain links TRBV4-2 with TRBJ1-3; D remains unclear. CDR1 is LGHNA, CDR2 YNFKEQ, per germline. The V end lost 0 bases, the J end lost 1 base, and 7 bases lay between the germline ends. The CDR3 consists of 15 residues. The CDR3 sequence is CASSQDGRSGNTIYF. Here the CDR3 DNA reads TGTGCCAGCAGCCAAGATGGTCGGTCTGGAAACACCATATATTTT.

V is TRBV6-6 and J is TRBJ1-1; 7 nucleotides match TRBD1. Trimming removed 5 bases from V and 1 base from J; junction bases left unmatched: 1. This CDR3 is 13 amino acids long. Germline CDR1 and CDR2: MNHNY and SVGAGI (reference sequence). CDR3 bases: TGTGCCAGCAGTCGACAGGGGAACACTGAAGCTTTCTTT. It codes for CASSRQGNTEAFF.

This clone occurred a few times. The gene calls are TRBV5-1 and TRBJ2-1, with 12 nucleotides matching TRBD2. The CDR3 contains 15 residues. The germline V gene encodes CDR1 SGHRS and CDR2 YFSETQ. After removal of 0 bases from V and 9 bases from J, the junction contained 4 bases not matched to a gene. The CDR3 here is CASSLGTSGTREQFF. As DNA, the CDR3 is TGCGCCAGCAGCTTGGGGACTAGCGGGACGCGTGAGCAGTTCTTC.

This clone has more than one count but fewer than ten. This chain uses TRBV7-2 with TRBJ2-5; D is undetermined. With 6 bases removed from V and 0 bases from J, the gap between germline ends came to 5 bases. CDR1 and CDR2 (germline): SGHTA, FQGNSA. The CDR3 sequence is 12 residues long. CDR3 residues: CASSTYQETQYF. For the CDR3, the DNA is TGTGCCAGCAGTACATACCAAGAGACCCAGTACTTC.

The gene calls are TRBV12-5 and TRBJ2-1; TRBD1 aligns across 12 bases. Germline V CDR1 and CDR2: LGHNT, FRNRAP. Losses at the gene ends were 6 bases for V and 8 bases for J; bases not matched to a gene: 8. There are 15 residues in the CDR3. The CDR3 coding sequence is TGTGCTAGTGGCTCCGGGACAGGGGGCGCGGATGAGCAGTTCTTC. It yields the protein CASGSGTGGADEQFF.

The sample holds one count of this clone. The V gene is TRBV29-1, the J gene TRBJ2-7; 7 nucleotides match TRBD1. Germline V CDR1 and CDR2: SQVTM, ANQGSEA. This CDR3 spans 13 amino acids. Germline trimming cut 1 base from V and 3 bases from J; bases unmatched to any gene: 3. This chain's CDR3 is CSVEVQGRYEQYF. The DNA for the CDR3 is TGCAGCGTTGAAGTACAGGGGCGCTACGAGCAGTACTTC.

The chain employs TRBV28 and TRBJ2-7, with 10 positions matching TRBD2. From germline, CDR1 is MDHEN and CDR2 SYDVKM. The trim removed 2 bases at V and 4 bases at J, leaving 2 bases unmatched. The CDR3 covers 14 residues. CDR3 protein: CASSLASGRYEQYF. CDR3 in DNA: TGTGCCAGCAGTTTAGCTAGCGGGAGATACGAGCAGTACTTC.

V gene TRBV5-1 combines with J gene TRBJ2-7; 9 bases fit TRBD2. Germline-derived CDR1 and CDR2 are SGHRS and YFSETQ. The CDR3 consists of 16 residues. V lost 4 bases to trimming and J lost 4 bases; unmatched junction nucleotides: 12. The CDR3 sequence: CASSADGSGSSYEQYF. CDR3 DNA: TGCGCCAGCAGCGCGGACGGTAGCGGGAGTAGTTACGAGCAGTACTTC.

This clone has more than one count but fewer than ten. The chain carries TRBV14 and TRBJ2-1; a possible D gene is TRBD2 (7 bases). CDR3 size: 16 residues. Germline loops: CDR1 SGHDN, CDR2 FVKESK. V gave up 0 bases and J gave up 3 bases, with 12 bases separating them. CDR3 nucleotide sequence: TGTGCCAGCAGCCAAGATTGGGGAGGGGGCTACAATGAGCAGTTCTTC. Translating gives CASSQDWGGGYNEQFF.

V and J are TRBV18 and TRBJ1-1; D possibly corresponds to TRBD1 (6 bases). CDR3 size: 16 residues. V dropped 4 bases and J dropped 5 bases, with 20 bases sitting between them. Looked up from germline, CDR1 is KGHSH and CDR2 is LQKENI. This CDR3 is CASSQGPGVIGTEAFF. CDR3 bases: TGTGCCAGCTCACAGGGCCCAGGGGTAATAGGTACTGAAGCTTTCTTT.

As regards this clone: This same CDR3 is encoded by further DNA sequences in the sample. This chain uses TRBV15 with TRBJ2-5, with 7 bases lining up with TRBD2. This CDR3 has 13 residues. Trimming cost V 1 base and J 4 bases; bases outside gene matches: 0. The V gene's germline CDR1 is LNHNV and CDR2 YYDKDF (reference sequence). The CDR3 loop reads CATSRGGGETQYF. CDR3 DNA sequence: TGTGCCACCAGCAGAGGCGGGGGAGAGACCCAGTACTTC.

The CDR3 coding sequence is TGTGCCAGCATGGGTCAGGGAAAAGGCTACGAGCAGTACTTC. This gives the protein CASMGQGKGYEQYF. The rearrangement joins TRBV7-9 to TRBJ2-7; TRBD1 might be the D (5 bases). The CDR3 is 14 residues long. Germline CDR1 and CDR2: SEHNR and FQNEAQ (reference sequence). Between the trimmed V and J ends, which lost 7 bases and 3 bases, there was a span of 16 bases.

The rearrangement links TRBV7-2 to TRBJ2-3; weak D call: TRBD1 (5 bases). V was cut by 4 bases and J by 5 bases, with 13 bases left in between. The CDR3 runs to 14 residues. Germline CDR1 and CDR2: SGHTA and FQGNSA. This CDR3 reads CASSSRPGIDTQYF. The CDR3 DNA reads TGTGCCAGCAGCTCACGGCCAGGGATAGATACGCAGTATTTT.

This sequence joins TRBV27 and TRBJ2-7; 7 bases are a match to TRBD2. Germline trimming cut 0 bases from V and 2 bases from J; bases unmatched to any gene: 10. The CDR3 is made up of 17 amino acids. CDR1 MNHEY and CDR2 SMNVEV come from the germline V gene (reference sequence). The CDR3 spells CASSLSSGLAEPYEQYF. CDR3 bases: TGTGCCAGCAGTTTATCTTCCGGGCTAGCGGAACCCTACGAGCAGTACTTC.

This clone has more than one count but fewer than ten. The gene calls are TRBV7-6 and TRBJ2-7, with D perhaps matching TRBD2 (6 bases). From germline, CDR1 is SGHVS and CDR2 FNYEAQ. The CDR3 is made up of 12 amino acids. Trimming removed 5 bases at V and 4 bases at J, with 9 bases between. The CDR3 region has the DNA TGTGCCAGCAGCCCTGGGGGGTACGAGCAGTACTTC. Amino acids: CASSPGGYEQYF.

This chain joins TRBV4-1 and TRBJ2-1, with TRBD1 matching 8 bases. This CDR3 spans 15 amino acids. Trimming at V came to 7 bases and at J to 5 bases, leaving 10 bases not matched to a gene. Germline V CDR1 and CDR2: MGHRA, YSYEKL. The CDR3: CASKSRTGQDNEQFF. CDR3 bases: TGCGCCAGCAAGTCCAGGACAGGGCAGGACAATGAGCAGTTCTTC.

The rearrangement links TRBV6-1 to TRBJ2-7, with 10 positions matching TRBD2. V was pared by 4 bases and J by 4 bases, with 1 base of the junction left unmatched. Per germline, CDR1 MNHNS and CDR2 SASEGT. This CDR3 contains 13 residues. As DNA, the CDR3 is TGTGCCAGCAGTGCACTAGCGGGATACGAGCAGTACTTC. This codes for CASSALAGYEQYF.

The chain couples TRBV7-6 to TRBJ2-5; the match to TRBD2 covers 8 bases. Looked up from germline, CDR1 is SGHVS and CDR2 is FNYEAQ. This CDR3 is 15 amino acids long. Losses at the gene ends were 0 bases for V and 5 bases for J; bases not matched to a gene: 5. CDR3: CASSLALSSGETQYF. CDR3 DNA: TGTGCCAGCAGCTTAGCGTTGTCTAGCGGGGAGACCCAGTACTTC. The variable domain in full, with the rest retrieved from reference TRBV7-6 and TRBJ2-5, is GAGVSQSPRYKVTKRGQDVALRCDPISGHVSLYWYRQALGQGPEFLTYFNYEAQQDKSGLPNDRFSAERPEGSISTLTIQRTEQRDSAMYRCASSLALSSGETQYFGPGTRLLVL.

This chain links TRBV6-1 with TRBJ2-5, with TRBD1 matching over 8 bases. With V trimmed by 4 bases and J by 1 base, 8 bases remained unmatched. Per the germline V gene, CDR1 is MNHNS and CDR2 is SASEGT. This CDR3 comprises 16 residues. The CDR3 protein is CASSGTRTGLQETQYF. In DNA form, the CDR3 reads TGTGCCAGCAGTGGAACTCGGACAGGGCTCCAAGAGACCCAGTACTTC.

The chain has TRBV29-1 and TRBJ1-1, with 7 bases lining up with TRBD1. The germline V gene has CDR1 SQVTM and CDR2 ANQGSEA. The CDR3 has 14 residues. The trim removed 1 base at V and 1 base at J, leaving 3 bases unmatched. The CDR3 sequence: CSVEGGTANTEAFF. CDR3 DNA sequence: TGCAGCGTTGAAGGTGGGACAGCGAACACTGAAGCTTTCTTT.

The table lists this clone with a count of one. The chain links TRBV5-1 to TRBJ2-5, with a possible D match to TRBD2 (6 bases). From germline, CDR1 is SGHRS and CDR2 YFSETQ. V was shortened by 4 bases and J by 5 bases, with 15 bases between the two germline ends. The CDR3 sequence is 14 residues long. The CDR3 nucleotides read TGCGCCAGCAGCGTCGGGGGACGGCGGGAGACCCAGTACTTC. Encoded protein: CASSVGGRRETQYF.

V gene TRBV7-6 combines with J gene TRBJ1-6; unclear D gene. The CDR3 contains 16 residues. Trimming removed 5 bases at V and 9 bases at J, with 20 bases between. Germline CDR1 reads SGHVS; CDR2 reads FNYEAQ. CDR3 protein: CASSPRGAGLGSPLHF. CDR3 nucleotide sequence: TGTGCCAGCAGCCCCCGGGGAGCCGGACTGGGTTCACCCCTCCACTTT.